The 32 T cell receptor beta chains reported below all come from one sample, sequenced in a study of OX40 agonist ivuxolimab in advanced cancers. The repertoire was sequenced with immunoSEQ multiplex PCR; TCRdb's copy has only in-frame clones and lacks some. The sample has about 58,000 clones; about four fifths are singletons. The source material was CD4+ or CD8+ T cells sorted from blood, sampled in a trial of the OX40 agonist ivuxolimab. Every receptor here comes from an adult with an advanced solid tumor such as melanoma, head and neck, liver or kidney cancer.

The CDR3 sequence: CASSISGTGGQETQYF. Here the CDR3 DNA reads TGTGCCAGTAGTATCTCCGGGACAGGGGGCCAAGAGACCCAGTACTTC. The V call is TRBV19, the J call TRBJ2-5, with 11 nucleotides matching TRBD1. The V gene's germline CDR1 is LNHDA and CDR2 SQIVND (reference sequence). V lost 3 bases, J lost 1 base, and 4 bases stayed unmatched. This CDR3 region has 16 residues. Supplemented by reference TRBV19 and TRBJ2-5, the full variable domain reads DGGITQSPKYLFRKEGQNVTLSCEQNLNHDAMYWYRQDPGQGLRLIYYSQIVNDFQKGDIAEGYSVSREKKESFPLTVTSAQKNPTAFYLCASSISGTGGQETQYFGPGTRLLVL.

The gene calls are TRBV29-1 and TRBJ1-2, with no clear D. CDR3 length: 14 amino acids. Trimming stripped 8 bases from V and 0 bases from J, with 16 bases between. The germline V gene has CDR1 SQVTM and CDR2 ANQGSEA. The CDR3 coding sequence is TGCAGCTTCCGACCGGCTACAGCTAACTATGGCTACACCTTC. This gives the protein CSFRPATANYGYTF.

J is TRBJ1-1 and V is TRBV7-9; TRBD1 matches at 7 bases. Germline loops: CDR1 SEHNR, CDR2 FQNEAQ (reference sequence). The CDR3 covers 19 residues. With V trimmed by 10 bases and J by 4 bases, 27 bases remained unmatched. The DNA for the CDR3 is TGTGCCACGGGACGGAGGTACCACAGGGGCCTCCTAGCGAGCACTGAAGCTTTCTTT. Encoded protein: CATGRRYHRGLLASTEAFF.

The rearrangement links TRBV7-9 to TRBJ2-1, with TRBD2 matching over 7 bases. Germline loops: CDR1 SEHNR, CDR2 FQNEAQ (reference sequence). V lost 0 bases and J lost 7; bases outside the gene matches: 9. CDR3 length: 16 amino acids. The CDR3 DNA reads as TGTGCCAGCAGCTTAGCGACTAGCTTCGGGCAAAATGAGCAGTTCTTC. Translation: CASSLATSFGQNEQFF.

The chain employs TRBV5-1 and TRBJ1-2; D is unclear. Germline CDR1 is SGHRS and CDR2 is YFSETQ. CDR3 length: 15 amino acids. Trimming stripped 1 base from V and 3 bases from J, with 13 bases between. The CDR3 here is CASSLPTGSYYGYTF. Written as DNA, the CDR3 is TGCGCCAGCAGCTTGCCAACGGGAAGCTACTATGGCTACACCTTC.

This clone was seen only once. The chain joins TRBV11-2 to TRBJ2-7; tentative D call: TRBD2 (5 bases). V lost 0 bases and J 1 base, leaving 13 bases between the germline ends. This CDR3 spans 16 amino acids. Germline-derived CDR1 and CDR2 are SGHAT and FQNNGV. In nucleotides, the CDR3 is TGTGCCAGCAGCTTAGATCCCAGCGGAGCTTCCTACGAGCAGTACTTC. It specifies CASSLDPSGASYEQYF.

This chain uses TRBV4-1 with TRBJ1-5; D not resolved. CDR3 size: 13 residues. Germline CDR1 MGHRA, CDR2 YSYEKL. Trimming shortened V by 0 bases and J by 7 bases, and 7 bases separated the two germline ends. The CDR3 is CASSQDRHQPQHF. CDR3 nucleotides: TGCGCCAGCAGCCAAGATAGACACCAGCCCCAGCATTTT.

This clone is a singleton in its sample. V is TRBV11-3 and J is TRBJ2-7; D is perhaps TRBD2 (5 bases). This CDR3 is 13 amino acids long. The V and J ends lost 6 bases and 0 bases respectively, with 9 bases between them. In germline, CDR1 is SGHNT, CDR2 YENEEA. In DNA form, the CDR3 reads TGTGCCAGCAGTCGAGGGAGCTCCTACGAGCAGTACTTC. Translated: CASSRGSSYEQYF.

The gene calls are TRBV6-6 and TRBJ1-1, with 7 nucleotides matching TRBD1. CDR1 and CDR2 (germline): MNHNY, SVGAGI (reference sequence). J lost 5 bases, V lost 7 bases, and 16 bases had no gene match. The CDR3 spans 16 residues. CDR3 nucleotide sequence: TGTGCCAGCATTATCCCCTACAGGGGAACGAGGACTGAAGCTTTCTTT. It codes for CASIIPYRGTRTEAFF.

The chain couples TRBV5-4 to TRBJ2-7; the D call may be TRBD1 or TRBD2 (6 bases each). V lost 4 bases to trimming and J lost 4 bases, with 15 bases between them. CDR1 SGHNT and CDR2 YYREEE come from the germline V gene (reference sequence). CDR3 length: 14 amino acids. The CDR3 nucleotides read TGTGCCAGCAGCCCCGAGGGGGGCCAATACGAGCAGTACTTC. Encoded protein: CASSPEGGQYEQYF.

V usage is TRBV30 and J usage is TRBJ2-5; D gene unclear. Trimming pared 4 bases from V and 3 bases from J, leaving 15 bases between. The length of the CDR3 is 14 residues. The germline V gene has CDR1 GTSNPN and CDR2 SVGIG (reference sequence). This chain's CDR3 is CAWTFQDVEETQYF. CDR3 sequence (DNA): TGTGCCTGGACCTTTCAGGACGTGGAAGAGACCCAGTACTTC.

This clone was found a few times. The chain couples TRBV5-6 to TRBJ2-3; D is ambiguous. Trimming removed 4 bases at V and 1 base at J, with 13 bases between. This CDR3 has 15 residues. Per the germline V gene, CDR1 is SGHDT and CDR2 is YYEEEE. CDR3 in amino acids: CASSPVGRGTDTQYF. In nucleotides, the CDR3 is TGTGCCAGCAGCCCTGTCGGGCGAGGCACAGATACGCAGTATTTT. The full variable domain, completed using reference TRBV5-6 and TRBJ2-3, is DAGVTQSPTHLIKTRGQQVTLRCSPKSGHDTVSWYQQALGQGPQFIFQYYEEEERQRGNFPDRFSGHQFPNYSSELNVNALLLGDSALYLCASSPVGRGTDTQYFGPGTRLTVL.

The genes are TRBV11-2 and TRBJ2-3; 9 bases are a match to TRBD1. Germline V CDR1 and CDR2: SGHAT, FQNNGV. This CDR3 contains 16 residues. Trimming at V came to 5 bases and at J to 2 bases, leaving 8 bases not matched to a gene. As DNA, the CDR3 is TGTGCCAGCAGCCGACTGGACAGGGGTTTCACAGATACGCAGTATTTT. As protein: CASSRLDRGFTDTQYF.

The CDR3 loop reads CASSPSSSYGYTF. The CDR3 nucleotides read TGTGCCAGCAGTCCATCCTCGTCGTATGGCTACACCTTC. The genes are TRBV6-5 and TRBJ1-2; unclear D gene. V lost 5 bases to trimming and J lost 5 bases, with 12 bases between them. The CDR3 loop spans 13 amino acids. Germline loops: CDR1 MNHEY, CDR2 SVGAGI.

The genes are TRBV18 and TRBJ1-1; a possible D gene is TRBD1 (5 bases). The CDR3 totals 13 residues. Trimming shortened V by 7 bases and J by 2 bases, and 11 bases separated the two germline ends. The germline gives CDR1 KGHSH, CDR2 LQKENI. The CDR3 sequence is CASCSDSNTEAFF. Written as DNA, the CDR3 is TGTGCCAGCTGTTCTGACAGTAACACTGAAGCTTTCTTT.

The chain uses TRBV9 and TRBJ2-1, with 8 bases fitting TRBD1. This CDR3 is 16 amino acids long. Trimming at V came to 0 bases and at J to 7 bases, leaving 9 bases not matched to a gene. The germline CDR1 and CDR2 sequences are SGDLS and YYNGEE. CDR3 in amino acids: CASSVGSGTGRNEQFF. CDR3 nucleotide sequence: TGTGCCAGCAGCGTAGGCTCGGGGACAGGTAGGAATGAGCAGTTCTTC.

This rearrangement joins TRBV7-9 to TRBJ1-1, with 9 nucleotides matching TRBD1. The V gene end was trimmed by 5 bases and the J gene end by 4 bases; junction bases not matched to a gene: 11. This CDR3 contains 16 residues. Germline V gene data show CDR1 as SEHNR and CDR2 as FQNEAQ (reference sequence). As DNA, the CDR3 is TGTGCCAGCAGCGCAGGTACAGGGGGCGGATTCACTGAAGCTTTCTTT. Its protein product is CASSAGTGGGFTEAFF.

The gene calls are TRBV23-1 and TRBJ2-2, with no clear D. TRBV23-1 is identified as an open reading frame with a role that is uncertain. V gave up 6 bases and J gave up 7 bases, with 27 bases separating them. This CDR3 is 18 amino acids long. The CDR3 nucleotides read TGCGCCAGCAGGACCGAACTTAGACACTCGGGCGGCGTCGGGGAGCTGTTTTTT. Its protein is CASRTELRHSGGVGELFF.

CDR3 loop: CASSLESRLAGADTQYF. Written as DNA, the CDR3 is TGTGCCAGCAGCTTGGAATCGCGGTTAGCGGGAGCAGATACGCAGTATTTT. The genes are TRBV5-4 and TRBJ2-3; TRBD2 agrees at 9 bases. This CDR3 is built from 17 residues. V lost 0 bases to trimming and J lost 4 bases; unmatched junction nucleotides: 9. The V gene's germline CDR1 is SGHNT and CDR2 YYREEE (reference sequence).

The chain is built from TRBV30 and TRBJ1-1; D unresolved. The length of the CDR3 is 12 residues. Germline V gives CDR1 GTSNPN, CDR2 SVGIG (reference sequence). The V gene lost 2 bases and the J gene lost 2 bases, with 6 bases spanning the gap. CDR3 bases: TGTGCCTGGAGTCGCAGCAACACTGAAGCTTTCTTT. Translating gives CAWSRSNTEAFF.

This chain links TRBV2 with TRBJ1-2, with D unresolved. Germline V gene data show CDR1 as SNHLY and CDR2 as FYNNEI. V lost 4 bases and J lost 7, with 13 bases in between. The CDR3 covers 13 residues. CDR3 in DNA: TGTGCCAGCAGTGTACGAAGGGAGGGTGGCTACACCTTC. Encoded protein: CASSVRREGGYTF.

This rearrangement joins TRBV7-6 to TRBJ2-7, with D maybe TRBD2 (5 bases). The V gene's germline CDR1 is SGHVS and CDR2 FNYEAQ. This CDR3 is 15 amino acids long. V was cut by 5 bases and J by 0 bases, with 14 bases left in between. In DNA form, the CDR3 reads TGTGCCAGCAGCGGCTCCGGACTTGCCTCCTACGAGCAGTACTTC. Translation: CASSGSGLASYEQYF.

J is TRBJ2-1 and V is TRBV5-6; tentative D call: TRBD2 (6 bases). Trimming removed 0 bases at V and 0 bases at J, with 13 bases between. The CDR3 runs to 17 residues. From germline, CDR1 is SGHDT and CDR2 YYEEEE. The CDR3 region is CASSLGGTDSSYNEQFF. Here the CDR3 DNA reads TGTGCCAGCAGCTTGGGGGGGACTGACAGCTCCTACAATGAGCAGTTCTTC.

V is TRBV7-2 and J is TRBJ2-1; the match to TRBD2 covers 9 bases. V shed 4 bases and J 7 bases; nucleotides not matched to a gene: 5. This CDR3 comprises 14 residues. CDR1 is SGHTA and CDR2 is FQGNSA in the germline V gene. In DNA, the CDR3 is TGTGCCAGCAGCTACGGACTAGCGCGAAATGAGCAGTTCTTC. It translates to CASSYGLARNEQFF.

V is TRBV7-9 and J is TRBJ1-6; D unclear. V was cut by 6 bases and J by 5 bases, with 8 bases left in between. The CDR3 spans 13 residues. Germline V gene sequence: CDR1 SEHNR, CDR2 FQNEAQ (reference sequence). The CDR3 loop reads CASSYSDNSPLHF. In nucleotides, the CDR3 is TGTGCCAGCAGTTACAGCGATAATTCACCCCTCCACTTT.

This clone was counted only a few times. This chain links TRBV11-3 with TRBJ2-2; the D gene is possibly TRBD1 (5 bases). V lost 5 bases to trimming and J lost 7 bases, with 11 bases between them. Germline V CDR1 and CDR2: SGHNT, YENEEA. CDR3 length equals 13 residues. CDR3 sequence: CASSVHRGGELFF. For the CDR3, the DNA is TGTGCCAGCAGCGTACATAGGGGCGGGGAGCTGTTTTTT.

The chain links TRBV11-1 to TRBJ2-5; 8 positions agree with TRBD1. The CDR3 spans 15 residues. The V segment lost 4 bases and the J segment 3 bases; nucleotides outside the gene matches: 7. CDR1 and CDR2 (germline): SGHAT, FQDESV (reference sequence). The CDR3 region is CASSSAPDREETQYF. The CDR3 region has the DNA TGTGCCAGCAGCTCCGCCCCGGACAGGGAAGAGACCCAGTACTTC.

J is TRBJ2-2 and V is TRBV7-2, with D maybe TRBD2 (6 bases). The CDR3 sequence is 16 residues long. Germline values: CDR1 SGHTA, CDR2 FQGNSA. V was trimmed by 1 base and J by 6 bases, leaving 15 bases between them. This CDR3 reads CASSLGGSAGAGELFF. In nucleotides, the CDR3 is TGTGCCAGCAGCTTAGGAGGCTCAGCGGGCGCCGGGGAGCTGTTTTTT.

CDR3 residues: CASSSTLTGGISNQPQHF. Here the CDR3 DNA reads TGTGCCAGCAGCTCTACGCTGACAGGGGGTATTAGCAATCAGCCCCAGCATTTT. The chain combines TRBV7-3 with TRBJ1-5, with 9 bases matching TRBD1. The CDR3 is 18 residues long. The ends lost 4 bases at V and 0 bases at J; junction bases unmatched: 10. Germline lookup yields CDR1 SGHTA and CDR2 FQGTGA.

The chain combines TRBV5-4 with TRBJ1-2; D unresolved. CDR3 size: 13 residues. Germline V CDR1 and CDR2: SGHNT, YYREEE (reference sequence). V was clipped by 1 base and J by 9 bases, with 13 bases between them. CDR3 protein: CASSLTGSIRYTF. The CDR3 DNA follows: TGTGCCAGCAGCTTGACGGGGTCTATTCGCTACACCTTC.

The rearrangement links TRBV19 to TRBJ1-1; D possibly corresponds to TRBD1 (5 bases). The CDR3 totals 13 residues. V lost 4 bases, J lost 3 bases, and 9 bases lay in between. Germline loops: CDR1 LNHDA, CDR2 SQIVND (reference sequence). The CDR3 DNA sequence: TGTGCCAGTAGTAGCACAGGAGACACTGAAGCTTTCTTT. Amino acid sequence: CASSSTGDTEAFF.

The chain recombines TRBV12-5 with TRBJ1-1, with D unclear. The CDR3 sequence is 13 residues long. Germline V CDR1 and CDR2: LGHNT, FRNRAP. Trimming removed 1 base from V and 1 base from J, with 4 bases in between. The CDR3 bases are TGTGCTAGTGGTTTGGAACAGAACACTGAAGCTTTCTTT. This gives the protein CASGLEQNTEAFF.